This T cell receptor (beta chain) was found in a study of T cells and Merkel cell carcinoma outcomes. Study conclusions and caveats: Merkel cell carcinoma outcomes were reportedly predicted by repertoire and T-cell density.

Sequencing used immunoSEQ multiplex PCR; TCRdb keeps in-frame clones, though not all of them. Among several thousand clones, 90% were seen once, and the ten largest hold approximately 2.8%. On this clone itself: Its cognate antigen is unknown.

Per the germline V gene, CDR1 is SNHLY and CDR2 is FYNNEI. The CDR3 contains 15 residues. V lost 3 bases to trimming and J lost 7 bases, with 19 bases between them. The chain links TRBV2 to TRBJ2-7, with D uncertain. The sequenced sample was tumor tissue from Merkel cell carcinoma. The receptor comes from a human donor with Merkel cell carcinoma. The CDR3 loop reads CASSDVAFISQEQYF. CDR3 in DNA: TGTGCCAGCAGTGATGTAGCCTTCATCTCGCAGGAGCAGTACTTC.